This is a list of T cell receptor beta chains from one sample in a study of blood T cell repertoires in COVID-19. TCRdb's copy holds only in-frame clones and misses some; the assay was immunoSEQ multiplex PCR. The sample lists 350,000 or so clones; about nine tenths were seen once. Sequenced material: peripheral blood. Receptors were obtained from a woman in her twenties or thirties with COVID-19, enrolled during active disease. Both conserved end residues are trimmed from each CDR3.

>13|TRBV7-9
ASSYGQGNNSPLH
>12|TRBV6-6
ASSYGGDNQPQH
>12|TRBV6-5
ASSYQGINQPQH
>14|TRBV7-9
ASSPGGQGAGNTIY
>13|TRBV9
ASSQSGGRGDTQY
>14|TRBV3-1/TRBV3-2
ASSQAATGVTDTQY
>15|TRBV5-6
ASSRGSSPILQETQY
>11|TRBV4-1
ASSPGRIEKLF
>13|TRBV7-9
ASSLSGGLAETQY
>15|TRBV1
TSSQEPRGQTNYGYT
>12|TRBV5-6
ASNTWGGFTEAF
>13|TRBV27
ASSPTLAGYNEQF
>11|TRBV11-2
ASSWDRNTEAF
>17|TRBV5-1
ASSLGGTAENYSGNTIY
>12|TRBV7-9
ASRPQGAQETQY
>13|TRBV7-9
ASSLRGSMNTEAF
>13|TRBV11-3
ASSLDTVNTGELF
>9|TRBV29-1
SVEVRSGYT
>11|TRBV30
AWSEQQYYEQY
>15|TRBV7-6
ASSLTPVLAGGVTQY
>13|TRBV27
ASSLSIGGLYGYT
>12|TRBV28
ASSRRDRANGYT
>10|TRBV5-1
ASSEDRGEAF
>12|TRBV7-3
ASSLNRGLDGYT
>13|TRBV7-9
ASSPTGNPNQPQH